These T cell receptor beta chains were read from a single sample in a study of patients and donors after allogeneic stem cell transplantation. From the RT-PCR reads, TCRdb called clonotypes with MiXCR, one entry per CDR3 protein. The table has 400,000 to 500,000 distinct CDR3 sequences, under 20% seen once; the top ten hold 6% to 8%. Sequencing was performed on blood, either unsorted or a sorted T cell fraction (not recorded which). The receptor set was obtained from a human donor who was either an allogeneic HSCT recipient or a stem cell or donor lymphocyte infusion donor (not recorded which). It is not recorded whose cells these are; they may come from a transplant donor. Both conserved end residues are part of each CDR3. D genes are given only for firm matches. Size tells how often a clone was seen (once, few, many) or the class of an expanded clone, and some rows leave it out.

J gene | V gene | clone size | D gene | CDR3 protein | CDR3 DNA
TRBJ2-5 | TRBV12-3/TRBV12-4 | many | . | CASTHRLRTAQGETQYF | TGTGCCAGCACCCACCGATTACGGACAGCCCAAGGGGAGACCCAGTACTTC
TRBJ2-1 | TRBV5-6 | . | . | CASSLGRDKINEQFF | TGTGCCAGCAGCTTGGGAAGGGACAAAATCAATGAGCAGTTCTTC
TRBJ2-1 | TRBV3-1 | . | . | CASSQGKSSYNEQFF | TGTGCCAGCAGCCAGGGGAAGAGCTCCTACAATGAGCAGTTCTTC
TRBJ1-1 | TRBV29-1 | . | TRBD1 | CSVRQGAGEAFF | TGCAGCGTCCGACAGGGGGCTGGAGAAGCTTTCTTT
TRBJ2-3 | TRBV30 | . | . | CAWSDSPSTDTQYF | TGTGCCTGGTCCGACAGTCCTAGCACAGATACGCAGTATTTT
TRBJ2-3 | TRBV11-3 | . | TRBD2 | CASSLRERAQDTQYF | TGTGCCAGCAGCTTGCGGGAGAGAGCCCAAGATACGCAGTATTTT
TRBJ2-7 | TRBV20-1 | many | . | CSARTDSLFYEQYF | TGCAGTGCTAGAACGGACAGCCTATTCTACGAGCAGTACTTC
TRBJ1-3 | TRBV7-9 | . | . | CASSSEFRDTRNTIYF | TGTGCCAGCAGCTCGGAGTTCCGGGACACCAGAAACACCATATATTTT
TRBJ2-4 | TRBV3-1 | . | . | CASSQGWTKNIQYF | TGTGCCAGCAGCCAAGGGTGGACCAAAAACATTCAGTACTTC
TRBJ2-5 | TRBV20-1 | . | TRBD2 | CSAALAGIQETQYF | TGCAGTGCTGCTCTAGCGGGCATACAAGAGACCCAGTACTTC
TRBJ2-4 | TRBV19 | . | . | CASSRMRPSVENIQYF | TGTGCCAGTAGCCGTATGAGACCGTCGGTGGAAAACATTCAGTACTTC
TRBJ1-2 | TRBV12-3/TRBV12-4 | many | . | CASSPTGGANYGYTF | TGTGCCAGCAGTCCCACCGGGGGCGCCAACTATGGCTACACCTTC
TRBJ2-1 | TRBV7-2 | many | . | CASSLTGNMNNEQFF | TGTGCCAGCAGCTTAACCGGGAATATGAACAATGAGCAGTTCTTC
TRBJ2-5 | TRBV5-1 | few | TRBD2 | CASSPGLAGAETQYF | TGCGCCAGCAGCCCCGGACTAGCGGGGGCTGAGACCCAGTACTTC
TRBJ1-1 | TRBV29-1 | few | . | CSASTGNTEAFF | TGCAGCGCCTCGACAGGAAACACTGAAGCTTTCTTT
TRBJ1-2 | TRBV4-1 | . | TRBD1 | CASSQLWTGFYYGYTF | TGCGCCAGCAGCCAACTCTGGACAGGGTTTTACTATGGCTACACCTTC
TRBJ2-2 | TRBV4-3 | . | . | CASSQDEVGPGTGELFF | TGCGCCAGCAGCCAAGACGAAGTGGGGCCGGGCACCGGGGAGCTGTTTTTT
TRBJ1-3 | TRBV6-1 | . | . | CASSRPTSSGNTIYF | TGTGCCAGCAGCCGACCGACAAGCTCTGGAAACACCATATATTTT
TRBJ2-1 | TRBV7-6 | many | . | CASSRPFLSYNEQFF | TGTGCCAGCAGCCGGCCGTTTCTTTCCTACAATGAGCAGTTCTTC
TRBJ2-2 | TRBV5-5 | . | TRBD2 | CASSTGTSGNVGELFF | TGTGCCAGCAGTACCGGGACTAGCGGGAATGTCGGGGAGCTGTTTTTT
TRBJ1-1 | TRBV6-5 | . | . | CASSYEGVTEAFF | TGTGCCAGCAGTTATGAGGGGGTTACTGAAGCTTTCTTT
TRBJ2-2 | TRBV6-5 | few | . | CASSYYYTGELFF | TGTGCCAGCAGTTACTATTACACCGGGGAGCTGTTTTTT
TRBJ1-4 | TRBV12-3/TRBV12-4 | many | . | CASRETANKEKLFF | TGTGCCAGCAGGGAGACAGCGAATAAAGAAAAACTGTTTTTT
TRBJ2-5 | TRBV7-2 | . | . | CASSLNVRGETQYF | TGTGCCAGCAGCTTAAATGTCAGGGGAGAGACCCAGTACTTC
TRBJ1-6 | TRBV19 | . | . | CASSMVDINSPLHF | TGTGCCAGTAGTATGGTAGACATTAATTCACCCCTCCACTTT
TRBJ2-2 | TRBV5-6 | . | . | CASHLGWGTFNTGELFF | TGTGCCAGCCACTTGGGGTGGGGGACATTCAACACCGGGGAGCTGTTTTTT
TRBJ2-7 | TRBV3-1 | few | TRBD2 | CASSQSTSGGEQYF | TGTGCCAGCAGCCAATCCACTAGCGGGGGCGAGCAGTACTTC
TRBJ2-7 | TRBV7-2 | . | TRBD2 | CASSRGLALSSYEQYF | TGTGCCAGCAGCCGAGGACTAGCGTTGAGCTCCTACGAGCAGTACTTC
TRBJ2-7 | TRBV6-5 | few | . | CASSYAENYEQYF | TGTGCCAGCAGTTACGCAGAGAACTACGAGCAGTACTTC
TRBJ2-4 | TRBV5-8 | few | . | CASSLVVLRDQNIQYF | TGTGCCAGCAGCTTGGTAGTCCTCCGGGACCAAAACATTCAGTACTTC
TRBJ1-2 | TRBV4-3 | . | . | CASSQSIIRDLRGYTF | TGCGCCAGCAGCCAATCGATCATTCGGGATTTGCGTGGCTACACCTTC